These 24 T cell receptor beta chains were all obtained from the same sample, sequenced in a study of T cells in Graves' hyperthyroidism and ophthalmopathy. RNA transcripts were the template for amplifying TCR beta CDR3 regions. First-round RT-PCR with HTBI primers amplified the TCR CDR3 region. TCRdb re-derived calls from the multiplex PCR reads in MiXCR, one entry per CDR3 protein. The table lists hundreds of thousands of distinct CDR3 sequences, 11% to 15% of them singletons. Material for sequencing was blood. The receptors come from a woman aged 25 to 39 with Graves' hyperthyroidism that later progressed to Graves' ophthalmopathy.

J is TRBJ1-1 and V is TRBV27, with D hard to call. CDR3 length equals 13 residues. Germline loops: CDR1 MNHEY, CDR2 SMNVEV (reference sequence). The germline V and J ends were trimmed by 6 bases and 1 base, with 9 bases remaining between them. CDR3 DNA sequence: TGTGCCAGCAGATCACGCGGGAACACTGAAGCTTTCTTT. Translating gives CASRSRGNTEAFF.

This clonotype showed up many times. The chain joins TRBV11-3 to TRBJ1-2, with a weak D call TRBD1 (6 bases). Trimming stripped 5 bases from V and 8 bases from J, with 18 bases between. The CDR3 contains 14 residues. Per the germline V gene, CDR1 is SGHNT and CDR2 is YENEEA. CDR3 sequence (DNA): TGTGCCAGCAGCACCGGGCAACAGGGCGGCGGCTACACCTTC. As protein: CASSTGQQGGGYTF.

This clonotype occurred many times. The rearrangement links TRBV19 to TRBJ2-5; perhaps TRBD1 as D (6 bases). The CDR3 consists of 14 residues. Trimming removed 7 bases from V and 2 bases from J, with 14 bases in between. Germline V gene sequence: CDR1 LNHDA, CDR2 SQIVND (reference sequence). CDR3 residues: CASTTGQRQETQYF. The CDR3 DNA reads TGTGCCAGTACCACAGGACAGCGACAAGAGACCCAGTACTTC.

In its sample, this clonotype was seen once. This chain links TRBV2 with TRBJ1-4, with D uncertain. Trimming took off 4 bases at V and 4 bases at J, with 7 bases between the two ends. Germline lookup yields CDR1 SNHLY and CDR2 FYNNEI. The CDR3 is 13 residues long. CDR3 sequence (DNA): TGTGCCAGCAGTGTGAACGGTAATGAAAAACTGTTTTTT. It yields the protein CASSVNGNEKLFF.

This clonotype was counted ten times or more. The chain has TRBV12-5 and TRBJ2-7, with D tentatively TRBD2 (5 bases). The length of the CDR3 is 16 residues. Germline V gene lookup returns CDR1 LGHNT and CDR2 FRNRAP. V dropped 0 bases and J dropped 0 bases, with 12 bases sitting between them. For the CDR3, the DNA is TGTGCTAGTGGTTTGGTAATTGAGCGGAGCTCCTACGAGCAGTACTTC. Translated: CASGLVIERSSYEQYF.

This clonotype showed up many times. The chain links TRBV10-3 to TRBJ2-1; the D is unclear. In germline, CDR1 is ENHRY, CDR2 SYGVKD. The CDR3 runs 12 residues. Trimming shortened V by 2 bases and J by 13 bases, and 12 bases separated the two germline ends. CDR3 DNA: TGTGCCATCAGTGAGCGGCTATTGGAACAGTTCTTC. This sequence encodes CAISERLLEQFF.

Many counts were recorded for this clonotype. The V and J genes are TRBV5-5 and TRBJ2-3; D remains ambiguous. CDR3 length equals 15 residues. Looked up from germline, CDR1 is SGHKS and CDR2 is YYEKEE (reference sequence). The V gene lost 2 bases and the J gene lost 3 bases, with 13 bases spanning the gap. For the CDR3, the DNA is TGTGCCAGCAGCTTTCTACGACAATGGACAGATACGCAGTATTTT. It is translated as CASSFLRQWTDTQYF.

This clonotype has ten or more counts. The chain joins TRBV24-1 to TRBJ2-3; no reliable D call. V was pared by 4 bases and J by 4 bases, with 2 bases between. Germline lookup yields CDR1 KGHDR and CDR2 SFDVKD. The CDR3 length is 11 residues. CDR3 protein: CATSDSDTQYF. CDR3 sequence (DNA): TGTGCCACCAGTGACTCAGATACGCAGTATTTT.

The rearrangement uses TRBV19 and TRBJ2-1; no definite D call. Trimming took off 5 bases at V and 3 bases at J, with 14 bases between the two ends. This CDR3 is 15 amino acids long. The V gene's germline CDR1 is LNHDA and CDR2 SQIVND (reference sequence). The CDR3 DNA sequence: TGTGCCAGTAGTCCGAACTGGAACAACTACAATGAGCAGTTCTTC. This encodes CASSPNWNNYNEQFF.

The genes are TRBV6-2 or TRBV6-3 and TRBJ2-7; weak D call: TRBD2 (5 bases). CDR3 length: 15 residues. Trimming pared 7 bases from V and 1 base from J, leaving 17 bases between. Germline V gives CDR1 MNHEY, CDR2 SVGEGT. As DNA, the CDR3 is TGTGCCAGCAATGAGGGTACAGCCCCTTCCTACGAGCAGTACTTC. It specifies CASNEGTAPSYEQYF.

This clonotype was seen at least ten times. The rearrangement links TRBV3-1 to TRBJ1-5; D is undetermined. CDR3 length equals 14 residues. The germline V gene encodes CDR1 LGHDT and CDR2 YNNKEL (reference sequence). V lost 4 bases to trimming and J lost 0 bases, with 7 bases between them. As DNA, the CDR3 is TGTGCCAGCAGCCTTGGAAATAGCAATCAGCCCCAGCATTTT. It translates to CASSLGNSNQPQHF.

This clonotype was counted ten times or more. The chain recombines TRBV24-1 with TRBJ1-4, with 8 bases aligning to TRBD1. The CDR3 spans 14 residues. V dropped 6 bases and J dropped 8; count of bases not matched to a gene: 7. Germline-derived CDR1 and CDR2 are KGHDR and SFDVKD. The CDR3 here is CATSSAGQEEKLFF. In nucleotides, the CDR3 is TGTGCCACCAGTTCGGCGGGACAGGAGGAAAAACTGTTTTTT.

The gene calls are TRBV28 and TRBJ1-1, with 10 bases matching TRBD1. Germline V gives CDR1 MDHEN, CDR2 SYDVKM. The CDR3 covers 16 residues. V dropped 6 bases and J dropped 5; count of bases not matched to a gene: 12. CDR3 sequence (DNA): TGTGCCAGCAGGGCTACCGGGACAGGGGCTGGAACTGAAGCTTTCTTT. Its protein is CASRATGTGAGTEAFF. The full variable domain, with the rest looked up from reference TRBV28 and TRBJ1-1, is DVKVTQSSRYLVKRTGEKVFLECVQDMDHENMFWYRQDPGLGLRLIYFSYDVKMKEKGDIPEGYSVSREKKERFSLILESASTNQTSMYLCASRATGTGAGTEAFFGQGTRLTVV.

At least ten counts were recorded for this clonotype. The V gene is TRBV10-2, the J gene TRBJ2-7; 7 bases agree with TRBD1. Trimming took 4 bases from V and 5 from J; bases not matched to a gene: 8. This CDR3 comprises 14 residues. Germline V gene sequence: CDR1 WSHSY, CDR2 SAAADI. For the CDR3, the DNA is TGCGCCAGCAGTGCCAGCCAGGGGGTCCACGAGCAGTACTTC. It encodes CASSASQGVHEQYF.

This clonotype showed up many times. V usage is TRBV7-2 and J usage is TRBJ2-2; D may be TRBD2 (6 bases). Trimming removed 6 bases from V and 7 bases from J, with 15 bases in between. Germline CDR1 SGHTA, CDR2 FQGNSA. This CDR3 has 14 amino acids. The CDR3 spells CASRQDSGGGELFF. The CDR3 coding sequence is TGTGCCAGCAGACAAGACTCCGGGGGCGGGGAGCTGTTTTTT.

This clonotype has at least ten counts. The rearrangement uses TRBV28 and TRBJ2-7, with a weak D call TRBD2 (6 bases). The CDR3 totals 13 residues. V was cut by 6 bases and J by 3 bases, with 12 bases left in between. Germline V gene data show CDR1 as MDHEN and CDR2 as SYDVKM. The CDR3, as DNA: TGTGCCAGCAGATTGGGACTCTACTACGAGCAGTACTTC. This codes for CASRLGLYYEQYF.

This clonotype has ten or more counts. The V gene is TRBV20-1, the J gene TRBJ2-7; D gene uncertain. Trimming took off 1 base at V and 2 bases at J, with 12 bases between the two ends. Looked up from germline, CDR1 is DFQATT and CDR2 is SNEGSKA (reference sequence). There are 14 residues in the CDR3. CDR3: CSARVPISTYEQYF. The CDR3 DNA sequence: TGCAGTGCTAGAGTCCCGATATCGACCTACGAGCAGTACTTC.

This clonotype was seen repeatedly, ten times or more. V and J are TRBV30 and TRBJ2-5, with 8 nucleotides matching TRBD2. This CDR3 spans 14 amino acids. Germline CDR1 and CDR2: GTSNPN and SVGIG (reference sequence). V lost 7 bases, J lost 7 bases, and 14 bases stayed unmatched. The CDR3 bases are TGTGCCTATCTTCCCACTAGCGGCTCAGGGACCCAGTACTTC. It translates to CAYLPTSGSGTQYF.

This clonotype came up many times. The CDR3 loop is CASSSDGGEQFF. The CDR3 bases are TGTGCCAGCAGCTCCGATGGGGGTGAGCAGTTCTTC. The chain has TRBV7-3 and TRBJ2-1; D is perhaps TRBD1 or TRBD2 (5 bases each). With 4 bases removed from V and 9 bases from J, the gap between germline ends came to 10 bases. The CDR3 covers 12 residues. Germline V gene lookup returns CDR1 SGHTA and CDR2 FQGTGA.

The chain has TRBV5-6 and TRBJ2-3; 12 bases are shared with TRBD1. Germline V gives CDR1 SGHDT, CDR2 YYEEEE. J was trimmed by 7 bases and V by 0 bases; bases with no gene match: 3. The CDR3 is 15 amino acids. The CDR3 nucleotides read TGTGCCAGCAGCTTGGTGGGACAGGGGGCGAATACGCAGTATTTT. Translating gives CASSLVGQGANTQYF.

There are a few counts of this clonotype. The chain combines TRBV19 with TRBJ1-5; D gene unclear. The CDR3 totals 14 residues. Germline CDR1 is LNHDA and CDR2 is SQIVND (reference sequence). Deletions cut 2 bases from V and 0 bases from J, with 5 bases between. The CDR3, as DNA: TGTGCCAGTAGTATACAGGCTAGCAATCAGCCCCAGCATTTT. Translating it yields CASSIQASNQPQHF.

This clonotype was seen a handful of times. A read error may account for a junction end that differs from germline. This chain connects TRBV7-7 to TRBJ1-1, with TRBD1 as a possible D gene (6 bases). The V gene's germline CDR1 is SSHAT and CDR2 FNYEAQ (reference sequence). This CDR3 is built from 13 residues. The CDR3 region is CASSLAEGHEAFF. The DNA for the CDR3 is TGTGCTAGCAGCTTAGCGGAGGGACATGAAGCTTTCTTT.

Note on this clonotype: A much larger clone lies one base from this, so it may be a read error. The chain links TRBV28 to TRBJ2-7; perhaps TRBD2 as D (6 bases). CDR1 is MDHEN and CDR2 is SYDVKM in the germline V gene. CDR3 length equals 17 residues. Between the trimmed V and J ends, which lost 2 bases and 1 base, there was a span of 18 bases. In DNA form, the CDR3 reads TGTGCCAGCAGTTTAGGGGACTGGGGTGTCGGATCCTACGAGCAGTACTTC. Its translation: CASSLGDWGVGSYEQYF.

This chain links TRBV20-1 with TRBJ1-3, with no clear D. The V gene's germline CDR1 is DFQATT and CDR2 SNEGSKA (reference sequence). CDR3 length: 12 residues. Trimming pared 6 bases from V and 0 bases from J, leaving 6 bases between. DNA for the CDR3: TGCAGTGCACACTTCTCTGGAAACACCATATATTTT. Residues: CSAHFSGNTIYF.